This T cell receptor (beta chain) was identified during a study of cytomegalovirus exposure and HLA in healthy donors. PCR amplification relied on 60 Vbeta primers (plus 13 Jbeta primers). The repertoire was sequenced with immunoSEQ multiplex PCR; TCRdb's copy has only in-frame clones and lacks some. Of about 140,000 clones listed, roughly 74% are singletons. Study results and limitations: CMV serostatus stood as the only immune exposure information on hand.

The CDR3 is 13 amino acids. Looked up from germline, CDR1 is MNHEY and CDR2 is SVGAGI. The V end was cut by 7 bases, the J end by 3 bases, with 13 bases between. Concerning this clone itself: Its antigen is still unknown.

This sequence was found in a woman between 18 and 30 years old in good health and CMV-seropositive. The rearrangement uses TRBV6-5 and TRBJ2-7; possibly TRBD1 for D (5 bases). Sequenced material: PBMCs. CDR3 region: CASKNQGYYEQYF. The CDR3 DNA is TGTGCCAGCAAAAATCAGGGTTACTACGAGCAGTACTTC.